The clone carrying this TCR beta chain was counted ten times or more. The antigen is undetermined. The sample originates from a study of T cell repertoires in cytomegalovirus infection. Study-level information: Matching HLA type, along with CMV infection, was indicated by public TCR beta signatures. General observations from the study: In two of eight donors, the top clonotype was HLA-C-restricted CMV-specific. Individuals carrying CMV plus the relevant HLA were identified by cumulative frequency of public TCR beta families.

TCRdb reanalysed the reads using MiXCR and keeps one entry per CDR3 protein. The data hold about 97,000 distinct CDR3 sequences, with 16% observed a single time. The CDR3 has 12 amino acids. From germline, CDR1 is SGHTA and CDR2 FQGTGA. Trimming shortened V by 4 bases and J by 6 bases, and 8 bases separated the two germline ends. This rearrangement joins TRBV7-3 to TRBJ2-3; D remains unclear. The source is a human donor in good health (CMV status not recorded). Some clones in this sample may be carry-over from other donors' samples. Specimen: PBMCs. DNA of the CDR3: TGTGCCAGCAGCTCCGTAAGCGATACGCAGTATTTT. It translates to CASSSVSDTQYF.